Listed below are T cell receptor delta chains from one sample, sequenced in a study of gamma-delta chains in newborns, infants, children. TCRdb reprocessed the reads through CATT. This table has approximately 1,300 delta-chain clones, more than 0.95% appearing once. The sequenced material came from blood. The receptors were sampled from a child in good health. The CDR3 runs from the conserved cysteine through the conserved F or W. A D gene is named only where the DNA matches it firmly. Not every row has a clone size; where given, it reads once, few, many or a size class.

clone_size	d_call	j_call	v_call	cdr3_aa
few	-	TRDJ1	TRDV2	CACDTVGAEGDKLIF
large	TRDD3	TRDJ1	TRDV2	CACDTLLGADKLIF
large	TRDD3	TRDJ1	TRDV2	CACDTLGATGGTDKLIF
-	-	TRDJ1	TRDV2	CARTALGISLGPDKLIF
-	TRDD3	TRDJ1	TRDV2	CACDGLGDKGTDKLIF
medium-sized	TRDD3	TRDJ3	TRDV2	CACDTMAGGHGSWDTRQTFF
-	TRDD3	TRDJ1	TRDV2	CAGDPVVTTGGYADTDKLIF
-	-	TRDJ1	TRDV2	CACDTLGTYTDKLIF
large	-	TRDJ1	TRDV2	CACDSVLDTDKLIF
large	-	TRDJ1	TRDV2	CACDPVGGGRTYTDKLIF
-	TRDD3	TRDJ3	TRDV2	CACDTMAGGVSWDTRQMFF
few	TRDD3	TRDJ1	TRDV2	CACGLTGVGDKLIF
few	TRDD3	TRDJ1	TRDV2	CACGTLLGDTLHTDKLTF
large	TRDD3	TRDJ1	TRDV2	CACDTVGTGGSLPTDKLIF
large	TRDD3	TRDJ1	TRDV2	CACNVLGITDKLIF
large	TRDD3	TRDJ3	TRDV2	CACDALLGDSSWDTRQMFF
large	TRDD3	TRDJ1	TRDV2	CACDTVGDKAGDKLIF
-	TRDD3	TRDJ1	TRDV2	CACDAVLGDTELTF
few	-	TRDJ1	TRDV2	CACDTRPPPKLIF
large	TRDD3	TRDJ1	TRDV2	CACDTSGDTEYTDKLIF
-	TRDD3	TRDJ1	TRDV2	CACDTLLSTGGYTDKLIF
-	TRDD3	TRDJ3	TRDV2	CACDTGWGTSSWDTRQMFF
large	-	TRDJ1	TRDV2	CACDPVDTDKLIF
hyperexpanded	TRDD3	TRDJ1	TRDV2	CALWRLGDYTDKLIF
large	TRDD3	TRDJ1	TRDV2	CACDTLGDTEYTDKLIF
-	TRDD3	TRDJ1	TRDV2	CACDPLLGDTLHYTDKLIF
-	TRDD3	TRDJ1	TRDV2	CACDLLGDHLKLIF
large	TRDD3	TRDJ3	TRDV2	CACDTAGGSSWDTRQMFF
large	TRDD3	TRDJ1	TRDV2	CACDTLGDSGDKLIF
large	TRDD3	TRDJ1	TRDV2	CACDAVLGDTELIF
large	TRDD3	TRDJ1	TRDV2	CACVGLGAHTDKLIF
large	TRDD3	TRDJ3	TRDV2	CACDTGWGTHSSWDTRQMFF
large	-	TRDJ1	TRDV2	CACDTLLHPNTDKLIF
large	-	TRDJ3	TRDV2	CACDTAGGVSWDTRQMFF
large	TRDD3	TRDJ1	TRDV2	CACDLVLGDDKLIF
large	-	TRDJ1	TRDV2	CACDKVERFTDKPIF
large	TRDD3	TRDJ1	TRDV2	CACDTVSGGSNTDKLIF
large	TRDD3	TRDJ1	TRDV2	CACDTLLGDTPHTDKLIF
few	-	TRDJ3	TRDV2	CACDLSAHSWGTRQMFF
large	TRDD3	TRDJ3	TRDV2	CACDTTDTGGWASSWDTRQMFF
large	-	TRDJ3	TRDV2	CACDLSTHSWGTRQMFF
large	TRDD3	TRDJ3	TRDV2	CACDTLGDKGWDTRQMFF
large	-	TRDJ1	TRDV1	CALGETSYLGNKLIF
few	TRDD3	TRDJ1	TRDV2	CACDTLPTGASKNTDKLIF
medium-sized	TRDD3	TRDJ3	TRDV2	CACDTILGDKSSWDTRQMFF
large	TRDD3	TRDJ3	TRDV2	CACDTGGYGSWDTRQMFF